The 30 T cell receptor beta chains reported below all come from one sample, sequenced in a study of stem cell transplantation in POMP-related autoinflammatory disease. Profiled with immunoSEQ multiplex PCR; TCRdb holds only in-frame clones, not every one. The sample has some 69,000 clones, approximately 91% seen once; the top ten hold about 0.66%. The starting material was CD4+ T cells from PBMCs, obtained after stem cell transplantation. Receptors were obtained from a human patient with POMP-related autoinflammation and immune dysregulation (PRAID). Some of the T cells may derive from the graft donor.

The V gene is TRBV7-3, the J gene TRBJ2-3, with D perhaps TRBD1 or TRBD2 (5 bases each). This CDR3 has 14 amino acids. The V end lost 5 bases, the J end lost 5 bases, and 14 bases lay between the germline ends. Germline-derived CDR1 and CDR2 are SGHTA and FQGTGA. The CDR3, as DNA: TGTGCCAGCAGCCAAGAGGGGATTGGAGATACGCAGTATTTT. Translation gives CASSQEGIGDTQYF.

This rearrangement joins TRBV28 to TRBJ2-1; D is perhaps TRBD1 or TRBD2 (5 bases each). The CDR3 is 15 residues long. Germline values: CDR1 MDHEN, CDR2 SYDVKM. The ends were cut back, 8 bases at V and 7 bases at J, with 21 bases in the middle. CDR3 nucleotides: TGTGCCAGCTATAACGGAGCCGGGACCTGGAATGAGCAGTTCTTC. Protein: CASYNGAGTWNEQFF.

This clone appeared a single time. At the DNA level, this CDR3 is encoded by other sequences in the same sample as well. The chain carries TRBV28 and TRBJ1-5; tentatively, D is TRBD1 (5 bases). The CDR3 is made up of 15 amino acids. Per the germline V gene, CDR1 is MDHEN and CDR2 is SYDVKM. The germline V and J ends were trimmed by 2 bases and 2 bases, with 10 bases remaining between them. The CDR3 region is CASSLSRDGNQPQHF. The CDR3 coding sequence is TGTGCCAGCAGTTTAAGCAGGGACGGCAATCAGCCCCAGCATTTT.

This rearrangement joins TRBV18 to TRBJ2-6; TRBD1 matches at 7 bases. The ends lost 6 bases at V and 0 bases at J; junction bases unmatched: 8. CDR1 KGHSH and CDR2 LQKENI come from the germline V gene. The length of the CDR3 is 17 residues. The CDR3 nucleotides read TGTGCCAGCTCCTCAAGACAGGGCCTCTCTGGGGCCAACGTCCTGACTTTC. Protein sequence: CASSSRQGLSGANVLTF.

The rearrangement links TRBV19 to TRBJ2-1; D might be TRBD2 (6 bases). The CDR3 sequence is 14 residues long. Trimming removed 8 bases from V and 10 bases from J, with 21 bases in between. CDR1 LNHDA and CDR2 SQIVND come from the germline V gene (reference sequence). CDR3 amino acids: CASSSGDSSGEQFF. For the CDR3, the DNA is TGTGCCAGTTCTTCCGGGGACTCGTCAGGAGAGCAGTTCTTC.

This clone was detected once. V usage is TRBV5-1 and J usage is TRBJ2-1; D may correspond to TRBD1 or TRBD2 (9 bases each). The germline CDR1 and CDR2 sequences are SGHRS and YFSETQ. This CDR3 has 16 residues. The V end was cut by 4 bases, the J end by 4 bases, with 18 bases between. The CDR3 region has the DNA TGCGCCAGCAGCGTAGCGGGGGACAGGGTATACAATGAGCAGTTCTTC. Translating gives CASSVAGDRVYNEQFF.

CDR3 coding DNA: TGTGCCACCAGCCCGCGTACTCATGGCACAGATACGCAGTATTTT. It codes for CATSPRTHGTDTQYF. The gene calls are TRBV15 and TRBJ2-3; D is unclear. The CDR3 extends over 15 amino acids. Trimming removed 5 bases at V and 1 base at J, with 13 bases between. Germline CDR1 is LNHNV and CDR2 is YYDKDF (reference sequence).

The CDR3, as DNA: TGTGCCAGCAGCTATCTCCTGACTAGCGGGAGGGGAGAGACCCAGTACTTC. It yields the protein CASSYLLTSGRGETQYF. This chain connects TRBV28 to TRBJ2-5; 14 positions match TRBD2. V was pared by 6 bases and J by 4 bases, with 10 bases of the junction left unmatched. The CDR3 is made up of 17 amino acids. Germline loops: CDR1 MDHEN, CDR2 SYDVKM.

This rearrangement joins TRBV5-6 to TRBJ1-2; D unclear. Germline CDR1 SGHDT, CDR2 YYEEEE. This CDR3 comprises 14 residues. Trimming cost V 1 base and J 7 bases, with 14 bases left between them. CDR3 protein: CASSLQGLGFGYTF. The CDR3 region has the DNA TGTGCCAGCAGCTTGCAAGGGCTCGGCTTTGGCTACACCTTC.

The chain carries TRBV29-1 and TRBJ2-4; D might be TRBD2 (7 bases). This CDR3 has 15 amino acids. In germline, CDR1 is SQVTM, CDR2 ANQGSEA. The ends were cut back, 0 bases at V and 8 bases at J, with 17 bases in the middle. The CDR3 bases are TGCAGCGTTGAAGATCATGGGGGGGCACTGGACATTCAGTACTTC. It encodes CSVEDHGGALDIQYF. Supplemented by reference TRBV29-1 and TRBJ2-4, the full variable domain reads SAVISQKPSRDICQRGTSLTIQCQVDSQVTMMFWYRQQPGQSLTLIATANQGSEATYESGFVIDKFPISRPNLTFSTLTVSNMSPEDSSIYLCSVEDHGGALDIQYFGAGTRLSVL.

About this clone: Sequence at one end of the junction differs from germline and may be a read error. This chain links TRBV7-9 with TRBJ1-2, with D uncertain. There are 15 residues in the CDR3. Germline V gives CDR1 SEHNR, CDR2 FQNEAQ (reference sequence). CDR3 in amino acids: CASSRLLGIHYGCLF. The CDR3 DNA reads as TGTGCCAGCAGCCGATTGTTGGGGATACACTATGGCTGCCTCTTC.

The chain carries TRBV2 and TRBJ1-1, with 7 bases identical to TRBD1. This CDR3 spans 13 amino acids. Trimming took 6 bases from V and 1 from J; bases not matched to a gene: 2. Germline CDR1 and CDR2: SNHLY and FYNNEI. CDR3 bases: TGTGCCAGCAGCAGGGGGTGGAACACTGAAGCTTTCTTT. This encodes CASSRGWNTEAFF.

V and J are TRBV18 and TRBJ2-7; D not certain. This CDR3 is 13 amino acids long. V was trimmed by 3 bases and J by 2 bases, leaving 8 bases between them. CDR1 is KGHSH and CDR2 is LQKENI in the germline V gene. The CDR3 DNA is TGTGCCAGCTCACCCGACGTTCCCTACGAGCAGTACTTC. Encoded protein: CASSPDVPYEQYF.

The chain couples TRBV18 to TRBJ1-3; tentative D call: TRBD1 (6 bases). The germline CDR1 and CDR2 sequences are KGHSH and LQKENI. The CDR3 length is 15 residues. V was cut by 1 base and J by 2 bases, with 9 bases left in between. This CDR3 is CASSPRRGPGNTIYF. CDR3 coding DNA: TGTGCCAGCTCACCACGTCGGGGGCCTGGAAACACCATATATTTT.

The chain uses TRBV15 and TRBJ2-7, with D possibly being TRBD2 (5 bases). CDR1 and CDR2 from the germline V gene are LNHNV and YYDKDF (reference sequence). The CDR3 contains 17 residues. Trimming took off 0 bases at V and 5 bases at J, with 20 bases between the two ends. In DNA, the CDR3 is TGTGCCACCAGCAGAGATCTATTGAGCTACCGAGGGAACGAGCAGTACGTC. This codes for CATSRDLLSYRGNEQYV.

J is TRBJ2-5 and V is TRBV6-5, with a possible D match to TRBD1 (6 bases). The germline V and J ends were trimmed by 7 bases and 1 base, with 16 bases remaining between them. Looked up from germline, CDR1 is MNHEY and CDR2 is SVGAGI. The CDR3 is 15 amino acids. The CDR3 here is CASTRVGQSQETQYF. CDR3 DNA: TGTGCCAGCACTAGGGTAGGACAGAGCCAAGAGACCCAGTACTTC.

The gene calls are TRBV28 and TRBJ1-5; perhaps TRBD1 as D (5 bases). The ends were cut back, 4 bases at V and 0 bases at J, with 13 bases in the middle. CDR1 is MDHEN and CDR2 is SYDVKM in the germline V gene. The CDR3 consists of 16 residues. This chain's CDR3 is CASSSGGLISNQPQHF. The CDR3, as DNA: TGTGCCAGCAGTTCTGGGGGATTAATTAGCAATCAGCCCCAGCATTTT.

CDR3 nucleotides: TGTGCCAGCAGGGGGGGCGATTCACCCCTCCACTTT. This codes for CASRGGDSPLHF. The chain recombines TRBV6-5 with TRBJ1-6; the D gene is possibly TRBD1 (6 bases). Germline CDR1 and CDR2: MNHEY and SVGAGI. This CDR3 has 12 amino acids. Deletions cut 6 bases from V and 8 bases from J, with 8 bases between.

V and J are TRBV27 and TRBJ2-1, with 7 bases lining up with TRBD2. J lost 5 bases, V lost 0 bases, and 10 bases had no gene match. CDR3 length: 17 residues. Germline CDR1 MNHEY, CDR2 SMNVEV (reference sequence). CDR3 region: CASSLSPGGSNHNEQFF. The CDR3 nucleotides read TGTGCCAGCAGTTTATCTCCCGGCGGGAGTAACCACAATGAGCAGTTCTTC.

This chain connects TRBV5-1 to TRBJ2-1, with 8 nucleotides matching TRBD2. Germline V gives CDR1 SGHRS, CDR2 YFSETQ. CDR3 length: 15 residues. V shed 1 base, J shed 9 bases, and the junction held 9 bases outside the gene matches. CDR3 loop: CASSLRPGGPGEQFF. The CDR3 DNA follows: TGCGCCAGCAGCTTGAGGCCGGGGGGGCCGGGTGAGCAGTTCTTC.

This clone was observed once. The chain recombines TRBV4-1 with TRBJ1-5; perhaps TRBD1 as D (6 bases). The ends were cut back, 4 bases at V and 0 bases at J, with 10 bases in the middle. CDR3 length: 15 residues. The V gene's germline CDR1 is MGHRA and CDR2 YSYEKL. For the CDR3, the DNA is TGCGCCAGCAGCCTTGGACAGAATAGCAATCAGCCCCAGCATTTT. It yields the protein CASSLGQNSNQPQHF.

The rearrangement links TRBV5-1 to TRBJ2-2; 10 bases align to TRBD1. From germline, CDR1 is SGHRS and CDR2 YFSETQ. This CDR3 has 16 amino acids. Germline trimming cut 2 bases from V and 1 base from J; bases unmatched to any gene: 2. The CDR3 reads CASSLGQGVNTGELFF. The CDR3 DNA is TGCGCCAGCAGCTTAGGACAGGGGGTGAACACCGGGGAGCTGTTTTTT.

The chain recombines TRBV23-1 with TRBJ1-5; 9 nucleotides match TRBD1. TRBV23-1 is an ORF, and what it does is uncertain. The CDR3 is 15 amino acids. The V segment lost 4 bases and the J segment 5 bases; nucleotides outside the gene matches: 6. CDR3 sequence: CASSRRTGEDQPQHF. In nucleotides, the CDR3 is TGCGCCAGCAGTCGCCGGACAGGGGAGGATCAGCCCCAGCATTTT.

The chain joins TRBV5-1 to TRBJ2-7, with 9 nucleotides matching TRBD1. Germline-derived CDR1 and CDR2 are SGHRS and YFSETQ. The CDR3 consists of 15 residues. After removal of 4 bases from V and 4 bases from J, the junction contained 9 bases not matched to a gene. Written as DNA, the CDR3 is TGCGCCAGCAGCCAAGAAGACAGGGGGGCGTACGAGCAGTACTTC. Translation: CASSQEDRGAYEQYF. Full variable domain (outside the CDR3, taken from reference TRBV5-1 and TRBJ2-7): KAGVTQTPRYLIKTRGQQVTLSCSPISGHRSVSWYQQTPGQGLQFLFEYFSETQRNKGNFPGRFSGRQFSNSRSEMNVSTLELGDSALYLCASSQEDRGAYEQYFGPGTRLTVT.

This sequence joins TRBV18 and TRBJ2-7, with 9 bases that match TRBD2. After removal of 2 bases from V and 4 bases from J, the junction contained 9 bases not matched to a gene. From germline, CDR1 is KGHSH and CDR2 LQKENI. This CDR3 region has 16 residues. The CDR3, as DNA: TGTGCCAGCTCACCAAAGAATAGCGGGAGACCGTACGAGCAGTACTTC. Translating gives CASSPKNSGRPYEQYF.

This sequence joins TRBV3-1 (or the pseudogene TRBV3-2) and TRBJ1-5; perhaps TRBD1 as D (5 bases). Trimming cost V 7 bases and J 1 base, with 20 bases left between them. The CDR3 loop spans 17 amino acids. Germline CDR1 is LGHDT and CDR2 is YNNKEL (reference sequence). The CDR3 spells CASIHTRDQASNQPQHF. In DNA, the CDR3 is TGTGCCAGCATCCACACCCGGGACCAAGCAAGCAATCAGCCCCAGCATTTT.

This chain links TRBV3-1 (or the pseudogene TRBV3-2) with TRBJ2-5, with 11 nucleotides matching TRBD2. The CDR3 loop spans 18 amino acids. The germline CDR1 and CDR2 sequences are LGHDT and YNNKEL (reference sequence). J was trimmed by 2 bases and V by 0 bases; bases with no gene match: 8. The CDR3 reads CASSQDRVAGGVQETQYF. The CDR3 DNA is TGTGCCAGCAGCCAAGATAGGGTAGCGGGGGGGGTTCAAGAGACCCAGTACTTC.

This chain links TRBV9 with TRBJ1-4, with no clear D. Trimming removed 2 bases from V and 4 bases from J, with 6 bases in between. This CDR3 region has 13 residues. Germline V gene data show CDR1 as SGDLS and CDR2 as YYNGEE. This chain's CDR3 is CASSVGGNEKLFF. In nucleotides, the CDR3 is TGTGCCAGCAGCGTGGGTGGTAATGAAAAACTGTTTTTT.

The chain couples TRBV27 to TRBJ2-5, with 11 positions matching TRBD1. Germline V gene lookup returns CDR1 MNHEY and CDR2 SMNVEV (reference sequence). The CDR3 is made up of 16 amino acids. Unmatched junction bases numbered 7, after V lost 2 bases and J lost 5 bases. CDR3 nucleotides: TGTGCCAGCAGTTTAGAAGGGGGGACAGGGGGTGAGACCCAGTACTTC. Protein: CASSLEGGTGGETQYF.

This chain connects TRBV28 to TRBJ2-7; D remains unclear. CDR3 size: 15 residues. CDR1 and CDR2 from the germline V gene are MDHEN and SYDVKM. Trimming removed 3 bases from V and 7 bases from J, with 19 bases in between. For the CDR3, the DNA is TGTGCCAGCAGTTTGCAGCACCGGTCTTTTAGGGAGCAGTACGTC. Its protein is CASSLQHRSFREQYV.